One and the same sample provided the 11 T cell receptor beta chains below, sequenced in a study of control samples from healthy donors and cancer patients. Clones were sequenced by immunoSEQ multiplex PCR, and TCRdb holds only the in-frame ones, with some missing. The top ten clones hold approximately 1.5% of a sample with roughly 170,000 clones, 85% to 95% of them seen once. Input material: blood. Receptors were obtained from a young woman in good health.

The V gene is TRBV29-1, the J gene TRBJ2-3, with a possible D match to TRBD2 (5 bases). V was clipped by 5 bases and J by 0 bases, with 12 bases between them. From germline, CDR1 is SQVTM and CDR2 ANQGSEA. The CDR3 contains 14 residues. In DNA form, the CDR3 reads TGCAGCGTTTCTCCGGACTTGAGCACAGATACGCAGTATTTT. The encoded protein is CSVSPDLSTDTQYF.

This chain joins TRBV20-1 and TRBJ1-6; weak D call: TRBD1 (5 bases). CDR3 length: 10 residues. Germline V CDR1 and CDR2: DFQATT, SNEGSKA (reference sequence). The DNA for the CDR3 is TGCAGCGGGGGGGATTCACCCCTCCACTTT. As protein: CSGGDSPLHF.

CDR3 DNA sequence: TGTGCCACCAGCAGAGATTACTGGACAGGGGGCTCTGAAGCTTTCTTT. It translates to CATSRDYWTGGSEAFF. The rearrangement joins TRBV15 to TRBJ1-1, with TRBD1 identical over 11 bases. The CDR3 runs 16 residues. Germline trimming cut 0 bases from V and 6 bases from J; bases unmatched to any gene: 6. Germline V gene sequence: CDR1 LNHNV, CDR2 YYDKDF (reference sequence).

The CDR3 loop reads CASSLPSGAGGFNSPLHF. The DNA of the CDR3 is TGTGCCAGCAGTTTACCTTCCGGGGCTGGGGGGTTTAATTCACCCCTCCACTTT. The rearrangement uses TRBV27 and TRBJ1-6; TRBD1 is a possible D gene (5 bases). Trimming removed 2 bases from V and 6 bases from J, with 20 bases in between. This CDR3 has 18 residues. Germline V lookup: CDR1 MNHEY, CDR2 SMNVEV (reference sequence).

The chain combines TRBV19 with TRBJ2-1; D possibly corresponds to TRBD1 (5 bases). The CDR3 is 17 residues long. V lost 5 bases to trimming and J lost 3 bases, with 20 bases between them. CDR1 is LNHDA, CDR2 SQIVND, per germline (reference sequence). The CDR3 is CASSEPRGQVGYNEQFF. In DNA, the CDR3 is TGTGCCAGTAGTGAACCTAGGGGCCAGGTCGGCTACAATGAGCAGTTCTTC.

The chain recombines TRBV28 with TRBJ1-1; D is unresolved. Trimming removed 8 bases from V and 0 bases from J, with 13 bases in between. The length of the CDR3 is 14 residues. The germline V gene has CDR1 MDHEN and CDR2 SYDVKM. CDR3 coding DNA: TGTGCCAGCGGCGTCGCCTCAATGAACACTGAAGCTTTCTTT. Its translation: CASGVASMNTEAFF.

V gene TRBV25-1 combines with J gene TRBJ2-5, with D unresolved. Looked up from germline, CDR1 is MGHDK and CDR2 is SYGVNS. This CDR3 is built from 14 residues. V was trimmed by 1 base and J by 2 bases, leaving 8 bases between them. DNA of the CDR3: TGTGCCAGCAGTGAATCTCGGATACAAGAGACCCAGTACTTC. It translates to CASSESRIQETQYF.

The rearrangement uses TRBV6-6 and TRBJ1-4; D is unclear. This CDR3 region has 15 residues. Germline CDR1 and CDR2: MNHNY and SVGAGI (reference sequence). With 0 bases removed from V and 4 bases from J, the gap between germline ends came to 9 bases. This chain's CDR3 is CASSYSAVINEKLFF. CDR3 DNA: TGTGCCAGCAGTTACTCTGCAGTAATTAATGAAAAACTGTTTTTT.

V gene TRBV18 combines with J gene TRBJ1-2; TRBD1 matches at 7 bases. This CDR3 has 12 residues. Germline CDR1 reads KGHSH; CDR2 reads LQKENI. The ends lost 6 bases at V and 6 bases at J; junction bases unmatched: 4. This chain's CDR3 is CASSQGGDGYTF. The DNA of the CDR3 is TGTGCCAGCTCCCAGGGGGGAGATGGCTACACCTTC.

The CDR3 DNA sequence: TGCAGTGCTAGTTCATTCGAGACACCGAGTCAGCCCCAGCATTTT. Translated, it gives CSASSFETPSQPQHF. V is TRBV20-1 and J is TRBJ1-5; D remains ambiguous. Germline V CDR1 and CDR2: DFQATT, SNEGSKA (reference sequence). V dropped 3 bases and J dropped 6 bases, with 18 bases sitting between them. CDR3 size: 15 residues.

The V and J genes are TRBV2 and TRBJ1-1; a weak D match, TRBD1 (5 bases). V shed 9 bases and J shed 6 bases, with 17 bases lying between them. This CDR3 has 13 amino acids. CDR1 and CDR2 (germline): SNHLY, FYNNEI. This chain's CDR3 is CASPGTAGAEAFF. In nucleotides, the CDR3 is TGTGCCAGTCCCGGGACTGCGGGAGCTGAAGCTTTCTTT.